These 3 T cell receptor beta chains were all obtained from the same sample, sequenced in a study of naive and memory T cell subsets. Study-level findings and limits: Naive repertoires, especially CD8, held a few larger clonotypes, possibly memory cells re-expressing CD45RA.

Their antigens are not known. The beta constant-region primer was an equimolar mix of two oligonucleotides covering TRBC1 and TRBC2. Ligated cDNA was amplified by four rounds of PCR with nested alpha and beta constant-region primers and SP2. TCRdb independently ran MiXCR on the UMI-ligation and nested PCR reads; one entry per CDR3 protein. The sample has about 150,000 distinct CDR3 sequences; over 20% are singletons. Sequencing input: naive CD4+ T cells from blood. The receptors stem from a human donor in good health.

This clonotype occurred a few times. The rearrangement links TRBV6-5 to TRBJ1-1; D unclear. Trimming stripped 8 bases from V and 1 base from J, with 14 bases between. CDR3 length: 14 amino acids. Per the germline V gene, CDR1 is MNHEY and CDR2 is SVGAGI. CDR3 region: CASQERVGNTEAFF. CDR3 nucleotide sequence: TGTGCCAGCCAGGAGCGGGTCGGGAACACTGAAGCTTTCTTT.

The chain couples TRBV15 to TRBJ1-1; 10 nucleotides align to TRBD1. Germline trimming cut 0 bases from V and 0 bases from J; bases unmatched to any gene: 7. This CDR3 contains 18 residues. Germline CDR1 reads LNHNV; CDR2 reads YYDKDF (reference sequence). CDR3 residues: CATSRDGGQGTMNTEAFF. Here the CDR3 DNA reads TGTGCCACCAGCAGAGATGGGGGACAGGGGACGATGAACACTGAAGCTTTCTTT.

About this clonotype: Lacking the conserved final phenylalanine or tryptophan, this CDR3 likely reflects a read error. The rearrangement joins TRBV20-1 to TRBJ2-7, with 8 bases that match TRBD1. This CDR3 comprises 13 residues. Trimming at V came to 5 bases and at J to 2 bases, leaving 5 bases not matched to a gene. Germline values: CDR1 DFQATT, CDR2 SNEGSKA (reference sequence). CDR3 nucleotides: TGCAGTGCTCCAGGGACAGGTCCCTACGAGCAGTACTAC. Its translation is CSAPGTGPYEQYY.